Presented here are 26 T cell receptor beta chains from one specimen sequenced in a study of blood T cell repertoires in COVID-19. Produced via immunoSEQ multiplex PCR; TCRdb's table is partial and in-frame only. This table holds under 400,000 clones, almost 90% found once. Material: peripheral blood. These receptors were taken from a man aged 18 to 30 with active or convalescent COVID-19.

The J gene is TRBJ2-7, the V gene TRBV18; D not certain. The germline gives CDR1 KGHSH, CDR2 LQKENI. CDR3 length: 14 amino acids. V was pared by 0 bases and J by 3 bases, with 9 bases between. The CDR3: CASSPPNTDYEQYF. CDR3 sequence (DNA): TGTGCCAGCTCACCACCGAACACCGACTACGAGCAGTACTTC.

This rearrangement joins TRBV7-2 to TRBJ1-4; perhaps TRBD1 as D (5 bases). V was trimmed by 2 bases and J by 6 bases, leaving 10 bases between them. The V gene's germline CDR1 is SGHTA and CDR2 FQGNSA. The CDR3 length is 14 residues. The CDR3 nucleotides read TGTGCCAGCAGCTTACAGGGTCTAGATGAAAAACTGTTTTTT. Encoded protein: CASSLQGLDEKLFF.

J is TRBJ2-1 and V is TRBV7-9; 10 bases match TRBD2. Germline V gene sequence: CDR1 SEHNR, CDR2 FQNEAQ (reference sequence). Germline trimming cut 5 bases from V and 9 bases from J; bases unmatched to any gene: 16. The CDR3 length is 17 residues. In DNA form, the CDR3 reads TGTGCCAGCAGCGCTATCATGGGACTAGCGTTTAGTATTGAGCAGTTCTTC. This encodes CASSAIMGLAFSIEQFF. Based on the CDR3 plus reference TRBV7-9 and TRBJ2-1, the full variable domain is DTGVSQNPRHKITKRGQNVTFRCDPISEHNRLYWYRQTLGQGPEFLTYFQNEAQLEKSRLLSDRFSAERPKGSFSTLEIQRTEQGDSAMYLCASSAIMGLAFSIEQFFGPGTRLTVL.

The genes are TRBV15 and TRBJ1-2; D is unclear. Germline CDR1 reads LNHNV; CDR2 reads YYDKDF (reference sequence). This CDR3 comprises 15 residues. V dropped 3 bases and J dropped 6 bases, with 17 bases sitting between them. CDR3 in amino acids: CATSRAPGMGDGYTF. The CDR3 bases are TGTGCCACCAGCAGGGCTCCGGGTATGGGTGATGGCTACACCTTC.

The sample holds a few counts of this clone. CDR3 sequence: CASSTRTSGTGNEQFF. The CDR3, as DNA: TGTGCCAGCAGCACACGGACTAGCGGGACGGGTAATGAGCAGTTCTTC. The V call is TRBV4-2, the J call TRBJ2-1; 12 bases map to TRBD2. The junction had 9 bases not matched to a gene; V was cut back by 5 bases and J by 7 bases. Germline CDR1 is LGHNA and CDR2 is YNFKEQ. The CDR3 totals 16 residues.

V usage is TRBV19 and J usage is TRBJ2-1; 11 bases align to TRBD1. This CDR3 is 14 amino acids long. CDR1 LNHDA and CDR2 SQIVND come from the germline V gene (reference sequence). Trimming cost V 5 bases and J 7 bases; bases outside gene matches: 4. This CDR3 is CASSRDRGSNEQFF. DNA for the CDR3: TGTGCCAGTAGTCGGGACAGGGGGTCGAATGAGCAGTTCTTC. The whole variable domain, remainder taken from reference TRBV19 and TRBJ2-1, is DGGITQSPKYLFRKEGQNVTLSCEQNLNHDAMYWYRQDPGQGLRLIYYSQIVNDFQKGDIAEGYSVSREKKESFPLTVTSAQKNPTAFYLCASSRDRGSNEQFFGPGTRLTVL.

V and J are TRBV25-1 and TRBJ2-5; 11 bases line up with TRBD2. Germline V CDR1 and CDR2: MGHDK, SYGVNS. V lost 1 base to trimming and J lost 9 bases; unmatched junction nucleotides: 10. This CDR3 contains 16 residues. The CDR3 spells CASSEFLAGGQYPQYF. The CDR3 nucleotides are TGTGCCAGCAGTGAATTCCTAGCGGGGGGCCAGTACCCCCAGTACTTC.

The chain carries TRBV21-1 and TRBJ1-2. TRBV21-1 is termed a pseudogene. This CDR3 region has 16 residues. CDR3 sequence (DNA): TGTGCCAGCAGCAAAGGGTCTGACGGAGCTAACTATGGCTACACCTTC. It specifies CASSKGSDGANYGYTF.

V usage is TRBV19 and J usage is TRBJ1-1; tentatively, D is TRBD1 (5 bases). Trimming left V 6 bases short and J 1 base short, with 15 bases between. The CDR3 covers 15 residues. Germline values: CDR1 LNHDA, CDR2 SQIVND (reference sequence). The CDR3 bases are TGTGCCAGTAGCAGTCAAGGGGAAGGGAACACTGAAGCTTTCTTT. Protein sequence: CASSSQGEGNTEAFF.

The chain uses TRBV4-2 and TRBJ2-1; TRBD1 might be the D (6 bases). The CDR3 extends over 15 amino acids. The V end lost 3 bases, the J end lost 0 bases, and 9 bases lay between the germline ends. From germline, CDR1 is LGHNA and CDR2 YNFKEQ. The DNA of the CDR3 is TGTGCCAGCAGCCAGGACAGTTACTCCTACAATGAGCAGTTCTTC. Amino acid sequence: CASSQDSYSYNEQFF.

The gene calls are TRBV28 and TRBJ1-1, with TRBD1 as a possible D gene (6 bases). The V and J ends lost 3 bases and 4 bases respectively, with 12 bases between them. There are 14 residues in the CDR3. Germline loops: CDR1 MDHEN, CDR2 SYDVKM. CDR3 nucleotides: TGTGCCAGCAGTTTCAGGGGAGGGTTCACTGAAGCTTTCTTT. Translated: CASSFRGGFTEAFF.

This clone has just one count. The V and J genes are TRBV4-3 and TRBJ1-1; TRBD1 is a possible D gene (5 bases). Germline CDR1 reads LGHNA; CDR2 reads YSLEER. This CDR3 has 14 amino acids. V dropped 0 bases and J dropped 7 bases, with 12 bases sitting between them. CDR3 nucleotides: TGCGCCAGCAGCCAAGATTCCGGGCAGGGTGAAGCTTTCTTT. It specifies CASSQDSGQGEAFF.

CDR3 nucleotide sequence: TGTGCCAGCAGCTTAGCGCGCTCAGATACGCAGTATTTT. Its translation: CASSLARSDTQYF. The rearrangement joins TRBV7-2 to TRBJ2-3; D call uncertain. Germline V gives CDR1 SGHTA, CDR2 FQGNSA. CDR3 length: 13 residues. The V end was cut by 0 bases, the J end by 4 bases, with 5 bases between.

The rearrangement joins TRBV3-1 (or the pseudogene TRBV3-2) to TRBJ1-6; D uncertain. The germline gives CDR1 LGHDT, CDR2 YNNKEL (reference sequence). V was trimmed by 4 bases and J by 11 bases, leaving 9 bases between them. CDR3 length equals 12 residues. CDR3 coding DNA: TGTGCCAGCAGCCTAGCTTTTCCACCCCTCCACTTT. This encodes CASSLAFPPLHF.

The chain is built from TRBV10-2 and TRBJ1-5; 9 nucleotides match TRBD1. CDR1 WSHSY and CDR2 SAAADI come from the germline V gene. Unmatched junction bases numbered 6, after V lost 6 bases and J lost 6 bases. CDR3 size: 14 residues. The CDR3 loop reads CASSVDRGGQPQHF. The CDR3 coding sequence is TGCGCCAGCAGCGTCGACAGGGGGGGTCAGCCCCAGCATTTT.

This clone was seen a handful of times. The chain carries TRBV7-8 and TRBJ1-5; tentatively, D is TRBD1 (5 bases). Germline CDR1 and CDR2: SGHVS and FQNEAQ. Trimming stripped 3 bases from V and 2 bases from J, with 11 bases between. CDR3 length: 15 amino acids. The CDR3 nucleotides read TGTGCCAGCAGCTTGGGGGGTTCCGGCAATCAGCCCCAGCATTTT. Protein: CASSLGGSGNQPQHF. The full variable domain, rest sourced from reference TRBV7-8 and TRBJ1-5, is GAGVSQSPRYKVAKRGQDVALRCDPISGHVSLFWYQQALGQGPEFLTYFQNEAQLDKSGLPSDRFFAERPEGSVSTLKIQRTQQEDSAVYLCASSLGGSGNQPQHFGDGTRLSIL.

This sequence joins TRBV7-9 and TRBJ2-2, with TRBD1 identical over 7 bases. There are 14 residues in the CDR3. CDR1 is SEHNR and CDR2 is FQNEAQ in the germline V gene (reference sequence). V gave up 5 bases and J gave up 3 bases; unmatched junction bases: 3. The CDR3 here is CASSPTGDTGELFF. CDR3 sequence (DNA): TGTGCCAGCAGCCCAACAGGGGACACCGGGGAGCTGTTTTTT.

The chain recombines TRBV28 with TRBJ1-5; no clear D gene. The CDR3 has 8 amino acids. Germline CDR1 MDHEN, CDR2 SYDVKM. The ends were cut back, 6 bases at V and 15 bases at J, with 6 bases in the middle. The CDR3 DNA reads TGTGCCAGCAGCTCCGGGCATTTT. It specifies CASSSGHF.

This chain uses TRBV27 with TRBJ1-5; D is possibly TRBD1 (6 bases). V lost 8 bases to trimming and J lost 6 bases, with 17 bases between them. CDR1 is MNHEY and CDR2 is SMNVEV in the germline V gene (reference sequence). The CDR3 totals 14 residues. Here the CDR3 DNA reads TGTGCCAGCTCGGGGGGGGCAGGGCGTCAGCCCCAGCATTTT. Encoded protein: CASSGGAGRQPQHF.

The chain recombines TRBV5-1 with TRBJ2-2, with 7 bases that match TRBD2. The CDR3 is made up of 15 amino acids. After removal of 3 bases from V and 0 bases from J, the junction contained 2 bases not matched to a gene. CDR1 SGHRS and CDR2 YFSETQ come from the germline V gene. CDR3 bases: TGCGCCAGCAGCTACAGCGGGACGAACACCGGGGAGCTGTTTTTT. It translates to CASSYSGTNTGELFF.

This chain uses TRBV9 with TRBJ2-7, with 8 bases that match TRBD2. CDR3 length equals 14 residues. The V gene end was trimmed by 4 bases and the J gene end by 2 bases; junction bases not matched to a gene: 5. Germline values: CDR1 SGDLS, CDR2 YYNGEE. The CDR3 here is CASSTSGKAYEQYF. The CDR3 coding sequence is TGTGCCAGCAGCACTAGCGGAAAAGCCTACGAGCAGTACTTC.

The V call is TRBV27, the J call TRBJ1-2, with TRBD1 as a possible D gene (5 bases). This CDR3 comprises 15 residues. V was pared by 2 bases and J by 4 bases, with 14 bases between. The germline CDR1 and CDR2 sequences are MNHEY and SMNVEV (reference sequence). CDR3 protein: CASSLSKQAVYGYTF. CDR3 DNA: TGTGCCAGCAGTTTAAGTAAACAGGCGGTCTATGGCTACACCTTC.

V is TRBV19 and J is TRBJ2-1, with TRBD1 identical over 9 bases. The trim removed 4 bases at V and 9 bases at J, leaving 10 bases unmatched. This CDR3 region has 15 residues. CDR1 and CDR2 from the germline V gene are LNHDA and SQIVND (reference sequence). The CDR3 bases are TGTGCCAGTAGTAGGCCGGGACAGGGTCAAATTGAGCAGTTCTTC. Amino acids: CASSRPGQGQIEQFF. Using reference TRBV19 and TRBJ2-1 for the parts outside the CDR3, the full variable domain is DGGITQSPKYLFRKEGQNVTLSCEQNLNHDAMYWYRQDPGQGLRLIYYSQIVNDFQKGDIAEGYSVSREKKESFPLTVTSAQKNPTAFYLCASSRPGQGQIEQFFGPGTRLTVL.

The rearrangement uses TRBV15 and TRBJ1-5, with 10 positions matching TRBD1. V was clipped by 5 bases and J by 13 bases; unmatched bases: 11. Germline CDR1 and CDR2: LNHNV and YYDKDF (reference sequence). The CDR3 has 14 amino acids. The CDR3 sequence is CATSADRGPVKQHF. CDR3 in DNA: TGTGCCACCAGCGCAGACAGGGGGCCCGTTAAGCAGCATTTT.

This chain joins TRBV11-3 and TRBJ2-1; D is undetermined. The V gene's germline CDR1 is SGHNT and CDR2 YENEEA. This CDR3 comprises 16 residues. V lost 5 bases and J 5 bases, leaving 19 bases between the germline ends. The CDR3 region is CASSPRYPLMHNEQFF. CDR3 coding DNA: TGTGCCAGCAGCCCTAGATACCCCCTAATGCACAATGAGCAGTTCTTC.

J is TRBJ2-3 and V is TRBV4-3; 9 positions agree with TRBD2. With 0 bases clipped from V and 0 bases from J, the junction kept 4 bases outside the gene matches. Looked up from germline, CDR1 is LGHNA and CDR2 is YSLEER. The CDR3 runs to 17 residues. CDR3 protein: CASSQDLTSGSTDTQYF. The CDR3 region has the DNA TGCGCCAGCAGCCAAGATTTAACTAGCGGGAGCACAGATACGCAGTATTTT.